This T cell receptor beta chain stems from a study of human T cells and chemical hapten exposure (TCRdb year 2021). With respect to the entire study: For sensitization, 2% DPC in acetone was applied to an approximately 2 cm by approximately 2 cm area of upper inner arm skin. Libraries were pooled for sequencing, and per-sample TCR yields varied mainly because of small differences in library volumes within the pool. The mostly female patient cohort included alopecia areata with under or over 50% scalp involvement, alopecia totalis and alopecia universalis. This study followed changes in the peripheral blood TCR repertoire in vivo during primary and secondary sensitization of alopecia patients to the hapten diphenylcyclopropenone (DPC). Patch testing was performed on the upper back with Finn chambers containing 0.01% DPC, and the patch tests were scored after 6 days according to International Contact Dermatitis Research Group standards. Blood samples were taken from patients before sensitization (week 0) and then at 2, 6 and about 24 weeks after DPC sensitization. Throughout the study period of about 22 weeks, patients also received therapeutic DPC doses to the scalp every week. For TCR sequencing, blood came from over 25 alopecia patients at anywhere from one to four time points (pre-sensitization, 2, 6 and 24 weeks).

The sample's time point label, in plain terms: patch test 1, 2 weeks after DPC sensitization. Read against the paper, the sample's treatment or condition label means: therapeutic diphenylcyclopropenone sensitization with weekly scalp DPC. Blood at each patch-test visit was drawn before the patch test was applied. To be eligible, patients had to be aged 18 to 70, diagnosed with alopecia and judged suitable for DPC therapy, while pregnant patients were excluded. Total RNA was extracted from unfractionated whole blood that had been collected in Tempus Blood RNA tubes. Counted from cysteine to phenylalanine, this CDR3 has 17 amino acids. This entry keeps only the CDR3 DNA: 51 bases, framed from base 1. The V end loses 0 bases and the J end loses 0 bases, and a stretch of 12 bases separates them. Via the germline V gene, CDR1 is KGHSH and CDR2 LQKENI. In its sample, this clonotype was seen many times. This clone's antigen is unknown. Base qualities are missing; no much larger clone stands one base away.

Receptor libraries were prepared by RACE. Sequencing relied on a NextSeq 500. During library preparation, unique molecular identifiers were attached to individual cDNA molecules so that TCRs could be counted in a quantitative, reproducible way. For every blood RNA sample, sequencing covered both the TCR alpha and TCR beta chains. The paper's data handling went like this. The median number of TCRs per sample was some 100,000, ranging from about 20,000 to 750,000. The Decombinator software suite was used to annotate the V, J and CDR3 of the TCR reads. Every sample was subsampled to the same number of TCRs (28,000) for the PS versus PT1 abundance plots. TCRs were defined as expanded if absent before sensitization and observed at least eight times at the 2-week time point. Through fastp at Q25 and MiXCR, TCRdb rebuilt clones from the public reads, retaining in-frame beta chains. Each record represents a unique CDR3 protein, reported with the most common genes and DNA among its rows. TCRdb's processing, not the authors' own work, is the source of the V and J calls. For this sample the table gives fewer than 400,000 distinct CDR3 sequences, of which around 7% were detected only once. 8.4% of the sample is in the top ten clones.

Paper-wide results and their limitations: Repeated subsampling changed both the strength of the expansion versus patch-test correlation and the threshold at which the correlation became significant. All patients had alopecia, a presumed autoimmune disease, so their immune response might differ from that of healthy individuals. The number of TCRs above 1 in 1000 frequency did not change with DPC sensitization; there was no evidence of global repertoire structure alterations. Expanded TCRs formed significantly more large CDR3 similarity clusters than pre-sensitization or healthy control sets, consistent with antigen-driven responses. Patch test score was positively correlated with the number of PT1 expanded TCRs, with significance at thresholds 8, 16 and 32 but not at 4.

This sequence originates from a woman aged 18-29 years with alopecia areata. Some clones in this sample may be carry-over from other donors' samples. The chain employs TRBV18 and TRBJ2-1; confidence is insufficient to name the D gene. Sequences were derived from whole blood, sampled in connection with sensitization to the hapten diphenylcyclopropenone (DPC). Read as DNA, the sequence is TGTGCCAGCTCACCACCGGAAAGGGCTAGCTCCTACAATGAGCAGTTCTTC. Its amino acids are CASSPPERASSYNEQFF.